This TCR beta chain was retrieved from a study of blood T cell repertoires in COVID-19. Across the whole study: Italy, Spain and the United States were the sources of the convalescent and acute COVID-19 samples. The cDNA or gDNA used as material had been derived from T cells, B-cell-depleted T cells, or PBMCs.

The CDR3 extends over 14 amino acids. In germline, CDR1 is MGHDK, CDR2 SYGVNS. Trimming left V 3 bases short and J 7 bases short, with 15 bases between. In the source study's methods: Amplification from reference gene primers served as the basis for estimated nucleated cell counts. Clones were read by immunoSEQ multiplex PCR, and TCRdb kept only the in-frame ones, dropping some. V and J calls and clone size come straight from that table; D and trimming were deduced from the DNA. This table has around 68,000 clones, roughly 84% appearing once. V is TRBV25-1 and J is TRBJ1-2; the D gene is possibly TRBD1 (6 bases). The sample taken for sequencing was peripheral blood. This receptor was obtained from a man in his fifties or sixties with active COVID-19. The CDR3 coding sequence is TGTGCCAGCAGTGAGGACAGCTCTGGGGGTGGCTACACCTTC. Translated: CASSEDSSGGGYTF.